This T cell receptor (beta chain) came from a study of shared clonotypes between healthy human individuals. The study's findings and limits: Estimated richness was generally greater in naive than memory subsets. Read depth was anticipated to influence clonotype sharing among donors.

Some clones are missing from TCRdb's copy, which holds only in-frame ones; the method was immunoSEQ multiplex PCR. This repertoire shows around 1.9 million clones, just over 90% found once; its top ten account for around 1.7%. Germline CDR1 is LNHNV and CDR2 is YYDKDF (reference sequence). CDR3 length: 14 amino acids. V dropped 5 bases and J dropped 4 bases, with 12 bases sitting between them. On this clone: Its cognate antigen is unknown.

CD8 cells classed as naive were CD45RO-negative and positively selected for CCR7, excluding terminally differentiated effector memory CD45RA+ cells. Within Nashville, Tennessee resided all donors, each a Caucasian adult. Specimen: naive CD8+ T cells from PBMCs. The clonotype was recovered from a young man in good health. Some clones in this sample may be carry-over from other donors' samples. The chain employs TRBV15 and TRBJ1-5; TRBD1 is a possible D gene (6 bases). The CDR3 loop reads CATSGRDTNQPQHF. In DNA, the CDR3 is TGTGCCACCAGCGGCCGGGACACAAATCAGCCCCAGCATTTT.